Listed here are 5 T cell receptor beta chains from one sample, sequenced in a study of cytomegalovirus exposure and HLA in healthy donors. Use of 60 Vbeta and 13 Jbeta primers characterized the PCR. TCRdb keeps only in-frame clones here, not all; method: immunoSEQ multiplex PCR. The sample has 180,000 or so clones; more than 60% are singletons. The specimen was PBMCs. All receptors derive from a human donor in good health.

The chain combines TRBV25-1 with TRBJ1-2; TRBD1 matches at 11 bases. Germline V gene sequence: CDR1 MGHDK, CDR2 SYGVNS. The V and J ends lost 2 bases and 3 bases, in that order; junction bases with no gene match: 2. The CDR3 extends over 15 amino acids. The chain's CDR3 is CASSEGTGGDYGYTF. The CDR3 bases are TGTGCCAGCAGTGAAGGGACAGGGGGGGACTATGGCTACACCTTC.

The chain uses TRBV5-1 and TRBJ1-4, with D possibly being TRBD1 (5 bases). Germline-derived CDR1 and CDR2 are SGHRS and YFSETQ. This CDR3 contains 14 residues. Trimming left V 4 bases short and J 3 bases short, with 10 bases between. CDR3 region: CASSPGISNEKLFF. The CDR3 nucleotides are TGCGCCAGCAGCCCAGGGATATCTAATGAAAAACTGTTTTTT. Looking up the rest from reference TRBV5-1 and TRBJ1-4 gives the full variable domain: KAGVTQTPRYLIKTRGQQVTLSCSPISGHRSVSWYQQTPGQGLQFLFEYFSETQRNKGNFPGRFSGRQFSNSRSEMNVSTLELGDSALYLCASSPGISNEKLFFGSGTQLSVL.

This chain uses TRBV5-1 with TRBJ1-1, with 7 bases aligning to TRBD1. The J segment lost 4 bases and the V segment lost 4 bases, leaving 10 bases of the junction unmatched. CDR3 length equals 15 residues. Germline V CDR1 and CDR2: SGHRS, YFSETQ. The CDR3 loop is CASSGGQETLTEAFF. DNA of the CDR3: TGCGCCAGCAGCGGTGGACAGGAAACCCTCACTGAAGCTTTCTTT.

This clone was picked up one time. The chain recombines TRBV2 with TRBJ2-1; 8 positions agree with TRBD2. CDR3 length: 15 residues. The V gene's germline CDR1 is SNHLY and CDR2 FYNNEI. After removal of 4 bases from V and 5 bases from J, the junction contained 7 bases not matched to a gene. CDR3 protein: CASSVERGGHNEQFF. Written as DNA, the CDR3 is TGTGCCAGCAGTGTCGAACGGGGGGGCCACAATGAGCAGTTCTTC.

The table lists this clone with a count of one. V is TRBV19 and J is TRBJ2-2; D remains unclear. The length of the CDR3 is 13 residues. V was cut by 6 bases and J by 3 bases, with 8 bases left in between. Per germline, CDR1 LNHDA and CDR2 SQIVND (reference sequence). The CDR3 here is CASRTYDTGELFF. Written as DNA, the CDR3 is TGTGCCAGTAGGACTTACGACACCGGGGAGCTGTTTTTT. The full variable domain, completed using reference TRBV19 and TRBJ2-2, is DGGITQSPKYLFRKEGQNVTLSCEQNLNHDAMYWYRQDPGQGLRLIYYSQIVNDFQKGDIAEGYSVSREKKESFPLTVTSAQKNPTAFYLCASRTYDTGELFFGEGSRLTVL.